Sequencing of this TCR beta chain was carried out in a study of control samples from healthy donors and cancer patients. The assay was immunoSEQ multiplex PCR, and TCRdb's table has in-frame clones only and misses some. The sample consists of fewer than 120,000 clones, around 87% of them appearing once. Trimming removed 6 bases from V and 2 bases from J, with 13 bases in between. Germline lookup yields CDR1 SNHLY and CDR2 FYNNEI. The CDR3 consists of 14 residues. The specimen sequenced was PBMCs. This clonotype was sampled from a woman in her sixties or seventies with lung cancer. The chain employs TRBV2 and TRBJ2-5; maybe TRBD1 (6 bases). CDR3 nucleotide sequence: TGTGCCAGCAGAGAGTGGACAGCACAAGAGACCCAGTACTTC. The encoded protein is CASREWTAQETQYF.